This TCR beta chain was captured in a study of T cells after yellow fever vaccination (dated by TCRdb to the late 2010s). Some background on the complete study: The SMART-Seq v4 Ultra Low Input RNA kit was used to prepare libraries from fractions with low cell numbers. To track T-cell clones before and after primary and booster YFV17D yellow fever vaccination, bulk TCR alpha and beta repertoires were sequenced longitudinally. Blood was collected at multiple timepoints before and after primary and secondary immunization, and bulk PBMC replicates and cell subsets were isolated. Two healthy male donors, one aged 18 to 30 and one aged 30 to 39 years, were included in the cohort.

Broad study findings and their caveats: A small share of clonotypes was detected in both CD4 and CD8 compartments, with the overlap likely arising from convergent recombination. Because the study included only two donors, the extent to which the findings can be generalized is limited. Most clones expanded after primary vaccination (about 95% of CD4 and 88% of CD8) were re-detected after the booster, suggesting that broad memory maintenance occurred. Computational filtering was needed because FACS-sorted repertoires could contain abundant contaminating clonotypes from the bulk population. Compared with the primary T-cell response, the secondary T-cell response was faster but weaker, reaching its peak on day 5 rather than on day 15.

With respect to this clonotype: The target of this receptor is not known. Base qualities are not at hand, and no much larger clone is one base apart.

The V and J ends are trimmed by 2 bases and 2 bases, leaving 2 bases between them. The CDR3 numbers 12 residues from cysteine through phenylalanine. Kept here is only the CDR3 DNA, which spans 36 bases and is read in frame from base 1. The germline V gene specifies MGHRA as CDR1 and YSYEKL as CDR2. TCR cDNA was synthesized by 5'RACE template switching, which introduced a universal primer site and unique molecular identifiers. Priming of cDNA synthesis was performed from both the TCR alpha and TCR beta constant segments. Library amplification involved two PCR steps, and the second step added sample barcodes and sequencing adapters. Sequencing of libraries was done on Illumina HiSeq 2500 (2x100 bp) or NovaSeq (2x150 bp). The published analysis was carried out like this. MIGEC handled demultiplexing of reads and collapsing into UMI consensus sequences, while MiXCR performed V(D)J alignment. Vaccine-responding clonotypes were defined with edgeR using replicate PBMC samples, requiring FDR below 0.01 and a log2 fold change above 5 up to day 15. Each bulk clonotype received a CD4 or CD8 identity based on whether the sequenced CD4 or CD8 repertoire contained that clonotype at higher abundance. In-frame beta chains were kept once TCRdb had trimmed the public reads at Q25 with fastp and called clones with MiXCR. Each CDR3 protein appears once, grouped with its most common genes and DNA. These V and J calls rely on TCRdb rather than the paper's analysis. The sample includes tens of thousands of distinct CDR3 sequences, with 7.3% observed a single time. Around 29% of the sample goes to the ten largest clones.

The meaning of the sample's treatment or condition label: live attenuated yellow fever vaccine strain. PBMCs were isolated from peripheral blood using a standard Ficoll-Paque protocol. CD4 and CD8 T-cell fractions were isolated with Dynabeads CD4 and CD8 positive selection kits. TriZol was used to extract RNA from bulk PBMCs, from CD4 and CD8 fractions, and from dextramer-positive and dextramer-negative fractions. This receptor chain uses TRBV4-1 and TRBJ2-3; the D gene is not confidently resolved. This sample comprised CD8+ T cells sorted from PBMCs, obtained 10 to 11 days after the first yellow fever vaccination. The receptor comes from a man between 18 and 29 years old who received the YFV17D yellow fever vaccine. The sequenced DNA is TGCGCCAGCAGCCAAACCACAGATACGCAGTATTTT. Its translation reads: CASSQTTDTQYF.